Below are 25 T cell receptor beta chains sequenced from a single sample in a study of a mutant IDH1 vaccine in newly diagnosed glioma. The method was immunoSEQ multiplex PCR; TCRdb's version includes in-frame clones alone and lacks a portion of them. The sample shows about 34,000 clones, around nine tenths of them seen only once. For these TCRs, the target antigens are not known. Time point: week 47, end of study. The investigators gave 300 ug of mutant IDH1 20-mer peptide in each vaccine dose, together with topical imiquimod. Source: PBMCs, taken from a glioma patient whose treatment included an IDH1 peptide vaccine. These receptors originate from a woman aged 30 to 39 with glioma.

This clone ranks as medium-sized (0.01 to 0.1%). The V gene is TRBV5-1, the J gene TRBJ2-7; D perhaps matches TRBD2 (6 bases). Germline CDR1 and CDR2: SGHRS and YFSETQ. The CDR3 consists of 13 residues. V was cut by 0 bases and J by 7 bases, with 11 bases left in between. CDR3: CASSLAGTSEQYF. The CDR3 DNA is TGCGCCAGCAGCTTGGCGGGGACTTCGGAGCAGTACTTC.

The chain links TRBV10-3 to TRBJ1-2; D gene ambiguous. The V end lost 3 bases, the J end lost 2 bases, and 4 bases lay between the germline ends. Germline V gives CDR1 ENHRY, CDR2 SYGVKD. This CDR3 comprises 12 residues. The CDR3 is CAISEGNYGYTF. The CDR3 DNA follows: TGTGCCATCAGTGAAGGAAACTATGGCTACACCTTC.

This clone was observed once. The chain links TRBV18 to TRBJ1-1; TRBD1 agrees at 8 bases. The CDR3 covers 14 residues. Germline V gene sequence: CDR1 KGHSH, CDR2 LQKENI. V dropped 0 bases and J dropped 8; count of bases not matched to a gene: 5. CDR3 nucleotide sequence: TGTGCCAGCTCACCACCGGGACAGGACCCAGAAGCTTTCTTT. Translation: CASSPPGQDPEAFF.

The V and J genes are TRBV6-6 and TRBJ1-3; unclear D gene. Germline V lookup: CDR1 MNHNY, CDR2 SVGAGI (reference sequence). This CDR3 has 14 amino acids. Trimming took 2 bases from V and 0 from J, leaving 5 bases between them. Here the CDR3 DNA reads TGTGCCAGCAGTTACGCAGTCTCTGGAAACACCATATATTTT. Translating gives CASSYAVSGNTIYF.

As regards this clone: This same CDR3 is encoded by further DNA sequences in the sample. The V and J genes are TRBV30 and TRBJ1-5; D may be TRBD1 (6 bases). The CDR3 totals 16 residues. The germline gives CDR1 GTSNPN, CDR2 SVGIG (reference sequence). The V end lost 0 bases, the J end lost 0 bases, and 12 bases lay between the germline ends. CDR3 residues: CAWSVAGGYSNQPQHF. CDR3 DNA sequence: TGTGCCTGGAGTGTTGCGGGGGGCTATAGCAATCAGCCCCAGCATTTT.

V gene TRBV7-2 combines with J gene TRBJ2-1, with D hard to call. V was clipped by 1 base and J by 3 bases, with 4 bases between them. The CDR3 length is 13 residues. In germline, CDR1 is SGHTA, CDR2 FQGNSA. CDR3 residues: CASSLGLYNEQFF. The CDR3 DNA sequence: TGTGCCAGCAGCTTAGGACTCTACAATGAGCAGTTCTTC.

The V call is TRBV5-6, the J call TRBJ2-1; D possibly corresponds to TRBD2 (7 bases). There are 16 residues in the CDR3. V shed 0 bases and J shed 7 bases, with 17 bases lying between them. The germline CDR1 and CDR2 sequences are SGHDT and YYEEEE. The CDR3 region is CASSLDGGGRSNEQFF. CDR3 in DNA: TGTGCCAGCAGCTTGGATGGGGGGGGGCGATCAAATGAGCAGTTCTTC.

The V call is TRBV6-6, the J call TRBJ2-1; a weak D match, TRBD2 (5 bases). The CDR3 covers 12 residues. Trimming took off 6 bases at V and 6 bases at J, with 9 bases between the two ends. Germline lookup yields CDR1 MNHNY and CDR2 SVGAGI (reference sequence). In nucleotides, the CDR3 is TGTGCCAGCAGCGAGGGTCCCAATGAGCAGTTCTTC. Protein sequence: CASSEGPNEQFF.

The V call is TRBV6-1, the J call TRBJ2-5; 8 positions match TRBD2. There are 15 residues in the CDR3. Germline values: CDR1 MNHNS, CDR2 SASEGT. Trimming removed 5 bases from V and 1 base from J; junction bases left unmatched: 6. The CDR3 DNA follows: TGTGCCAGCAGTTCCGGGGGGGGGCCCCAAGAGACCCAGTACTTC. It yields the protein CASSSGGGPQETQYF.

CDR3 bases: TGTGCCAGCAGCTTCACAGAGAACACTGAAGCTTTCTTT. Its protein product is CASSFTENTEAFF. The chain links TRBV7-9 to TRBJ1-1; D unclear. CDR3 length: 13 residues. Deletions cut 3 bases from V and 1 base from J, with 6 bases between. Germline CDR1 SEHNR, CDR2 FQNEAQ (reference sequence).

The genes are TRBV19 and TRBJ2-7; tentatively, D is TRBD1 or TRBD2 (5 bases each). Germline-derived CDR1 and CDR2 are LNHDA and SQIVND (reference sequence). V shed 5 bases and J shed 3 bases, with 14 bases lying between them. The CDR3 is 14 residues long. The CDR3 here is CASSRQTGSYEQYF. DNA for the CDR3: TGTGCCAGTAGTCGACAGACGGGGAGCTACGAGCAGTACTTC.

The J gene is TRBJ2-5, the V gene TRBV2, with D unclear. V was shortened by 4 bases and J by 0 bases, with 12 bases between the two germline ends. The V gene's germline CDR1 is SNHLY and CDR2 FYNNEI. The CDR3 runs 15 residues. The CDR3 loop reads CASSGNPRDQETQYF. CDR3 nucleotide sequence: TGTGCCAGCAGTGGAAACCCACGGGACCAAGAGACCCAGTACTTC.

The chain employs TRBV7-2 and TRBJ1-1; 7 bases align to TRBD1. V lost 5 bases, J lost 2 bases, and 11 bases stayed unmatched. Germline lookup yields CDR1 SGHTA and CDR2 FQGNSA. The CDR3 is made up of 16 amino acids. CDR3 in DNA: TGTGCCAGCAGCCACGGGGACAGAACCTTTAACACTGAAGCTTTCTTT. Its translation is CASSHGDRTFNTEAFF.

The chain recombines TRBV6-1 with TRBJ2-1, with unresolved D. V was pared by 1 base and J by 6 bases, with 4 bases between. The germline CDR1 and CDR2 sequences are MNHNS and SASEGT. This CDR3 region has 12 residues. The CDR3 loop reads CASSEVRNEQFF. The CDR3 bases are TGTGCCAGCAGTGAAGTGCGCAATGAGCAGTTCTTC.

This chain uses TRBV5-1 with TRBJ1-1; no firm D call. V lost 0 bases to trimming and J lost 1 base, with 7 bases between them. The CDR3 contains 14 residues. CDR1 SGHRS and CDR2 YFSETQ come from the germline V gene. In DNA form, the CDR3 reads TGCGCCAGCAGCTTGGAACTGACGAACACTGAAGCTTTCTTT. It translates to CASSLELTNTEAFF.

This sequence joins TRBV2 and TRBJ2-6, with D possibly being TRBD1 (5 bases). This CDR3 spans 17 amino acids. From germline, CDR1 is SNHLY and CDR2 FYNNEI. Between the trimmed V and J ends, which lost 10 bases and 0 bases, there was a span of 19 bases. CDR3 sequence reads: CATTQTRQSSGANVLTF. The CDR3 DNA reads as TGTGCCACCACCCAGACCAGACAGAGCTCTGGGGCCAACGTCCTGACTTTC.

This clone has only one observation. The rearrangement uses TRBV9 and TRBJ2-7, with 7 bases that match TRBD2. The CDR3 spans 12 residues. Germline V gene data show CDR1 as SGDLS and CDR2 as YYNGEE. Trimming cost V 4 bases and J 9 bases; bases outside gene matches: 7. CDR3: CASSRDGGGQYF. The CDR3 DNA sequence: TGTGCCAGCAGCCGGGACGGCGGGGGGCAGTACTTC.

This clone was detected a few times. V and J are TRBV4-2 and TRBJ1-2; D gene unclear. CDR1 is LGHNA and CDR2 is YNFKEQ in the germline V gene. This CDR3 region has 15 residues. V was clipped by 0 bases and J by 3 bases, with 11 bases between them. The CDR3 sequence is CASSQEGQADYGYTF. In nucleotides, the CDR3 is TGTGCCAGCAGCCAAGAAGGGCAGGCCGACTATGGCTACACCTTC.

This sequence joins TRBV5-1 and TRBJ1-6; TRBD1 agrees at 10 bases. The CDR3 extends over 16 amino acids. The V gene end was trimmed by 2 bases and the J gene end by 6 bases; junction bases not matched to a gene: 5. The germline V gene encodes CDR1 SGHRS and CDR2 YFSETQ. The CDR3 sequence: CASSLSGQGRNSPLHF. For the CDR3, the DNA is TGCGCCAGCAGCTTATCGGGACAGGGGCGTAATTCACCCCTCCACTTT.

The chain has TRBV27 and TRBJ1-2, with a possible D match to TRBD1 (6 bases). V lost 6 bases to trimming and J lost 5 bases, with 25 bases between them. CDR1 and CDR2 from the germline V gene are MNHEY and SMNVEV (reference sequence). The CDR3 is 17 amino acids. For the CDR3, the DNA is TGTGCCAGCAGGTCCCAGGGGCGGTCGGGCCCTATATATGGCTACACCTTC. Its protein product is CASRSQGRSGPIYGYTF.

This clone appeared once. This sequence joins TRBV7-2 and TRBJ1-1, with no clear D. V shed 5 bases and J shed 0 bases, with 13 bases lying between them. This CDR3 contains 15 residues. Germline V lookup: CDR1 SGHTA, CDR2 FQGNSA. CDR3 amino acids: CASSPAQRMNTEAFF. CDR3 DNA sequence: TGTGCCAGCAGCCCCGCACAGAGGATGAACACTGAAGCTTTCTTT.

Points on this clone: One junction end disagrees with the germline gene, perhaps due to a read error. This rearrangement joins TRBV9 to TRBJ1-1; D is ambiguous. The CDR3 contains 14 residues. Germline CDR1 SGDLS, CDR2 YYNGEE. This CDR3 is CASSVAPGNSEAFF. The CDR3 DNA reads as TGTGCCAGCAGCGTAGCTCCAGGTAACAGTGAAGCTTTCTTT.

This clone was seen once. The rearrangement uses TRBV7-8 and TRBJ1-1; the D is unclear. This CDR3 region has 12 residues. Germline V gene data show CDR1 as SGHVS and CDR2 as FQNEAQ. Trimming left V 3 bases short and J 8 bases short, with 10 bases between. In nucleotides, the CDR3 is TGTGCCAGCAGCTTGGTAGCGGCGGAAGCTTTCTTT. Translated, it gives CASSLVAAEAFF.

The chain uses TRBV7-7 and TRBJ2-3, with 9 bases aligning to TRBD2. Germline V gene lookup returns CDR1 SSHAT and CDR2 FNYEAQ (reference sequence). This CDR3 contains 16 residues. J was trimmed by 5 bases and V by 6 bases; bases with no gene match: 12. The CDR3 loop is CASSRDSGGYGDTQYF. In DNA form, the CDR3 reads TGTGCCAGCAGTCGAGACAGCGGGGGGTATGGAGATACGCAGTATTTT.

V is TRBV7-2 and J is TRBJ2-3, with D tentatively TRBD2 (6 bases). The CDR3 sequence is 15 residues long. V was shortened by 1 base and J by 4 bases, with 12 bases between the two germline ends. CDR1 is SGHTA, CDR2 FQGNSA, per germline. The CDR3 protein is CASSLVPERADTQYF. CDR3 DNA sequence: TGTGCCAGCAGCTTAGTTCCCGAGCGGGCAGATACGCAGTATTTT.